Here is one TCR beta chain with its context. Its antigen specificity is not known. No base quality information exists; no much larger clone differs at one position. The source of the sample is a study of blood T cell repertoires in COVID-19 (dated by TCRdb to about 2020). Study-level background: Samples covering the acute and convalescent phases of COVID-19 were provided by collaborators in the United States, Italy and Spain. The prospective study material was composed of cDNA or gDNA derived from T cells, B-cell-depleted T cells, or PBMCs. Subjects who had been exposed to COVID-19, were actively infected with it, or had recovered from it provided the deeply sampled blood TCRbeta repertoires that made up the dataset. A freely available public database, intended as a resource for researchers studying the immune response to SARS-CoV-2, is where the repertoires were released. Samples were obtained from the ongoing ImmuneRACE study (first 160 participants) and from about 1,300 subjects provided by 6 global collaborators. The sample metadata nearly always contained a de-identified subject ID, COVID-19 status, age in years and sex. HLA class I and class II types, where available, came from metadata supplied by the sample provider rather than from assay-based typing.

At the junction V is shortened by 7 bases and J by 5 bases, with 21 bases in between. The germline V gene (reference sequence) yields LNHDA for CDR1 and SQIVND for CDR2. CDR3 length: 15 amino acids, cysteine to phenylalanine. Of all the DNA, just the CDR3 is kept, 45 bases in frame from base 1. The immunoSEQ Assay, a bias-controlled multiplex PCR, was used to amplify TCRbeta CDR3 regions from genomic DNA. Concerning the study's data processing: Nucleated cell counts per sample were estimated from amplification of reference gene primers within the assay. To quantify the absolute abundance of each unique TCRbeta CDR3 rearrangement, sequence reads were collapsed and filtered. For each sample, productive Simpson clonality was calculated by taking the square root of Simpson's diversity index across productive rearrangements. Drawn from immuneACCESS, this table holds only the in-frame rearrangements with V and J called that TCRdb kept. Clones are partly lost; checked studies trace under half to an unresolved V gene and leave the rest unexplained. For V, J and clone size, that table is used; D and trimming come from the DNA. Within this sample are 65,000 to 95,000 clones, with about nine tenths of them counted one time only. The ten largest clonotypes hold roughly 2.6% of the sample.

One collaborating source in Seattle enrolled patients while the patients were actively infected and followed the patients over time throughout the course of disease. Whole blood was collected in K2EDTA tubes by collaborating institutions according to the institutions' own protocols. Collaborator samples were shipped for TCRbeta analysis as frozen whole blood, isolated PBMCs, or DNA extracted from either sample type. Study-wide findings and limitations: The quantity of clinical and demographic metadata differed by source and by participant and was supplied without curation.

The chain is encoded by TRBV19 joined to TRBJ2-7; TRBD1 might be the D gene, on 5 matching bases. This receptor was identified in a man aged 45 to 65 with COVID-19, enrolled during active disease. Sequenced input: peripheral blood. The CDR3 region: CASKRADRERDEQYF. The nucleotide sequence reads TGTGCCAGTAAAAGGGCAGACAGAGAAAGGGACGAGCAGTACTTC.